This T cell receptor (beta chain) was documented in a study of T-cell memory formation after mild COVID-19. TCRdb re-called the 5' RACE reads through MiXCR, storing one row per CDR3 protein. The sample contains approximately 200,000 distinct CDR3 sequences, around 16% of which appear only once. The V end lost 4 bases, the J end lost 2 bases, and 0 bases lay between the germline ends. Looked up from germline, CDR1 is SGHRS and CDR2 is YFSETQ. The CDR3 consists of 11 residues. This clonotype was counted at least ten times. The chain uses TRBV5-1 and TRBJ2-2; D is unresolved. The source of this sequence is an adult woman who had mild COVID-19 (a few samples of this study predate the infection). Cell type and time point are not known. Sequenced: PBMCs or a T cell subset sorted from them (not recorded which). CDR3 nucleotides: TGCGCCAGCAGCAACACCGGGGAGCTGTTTTTT. Protein sequence: CASSNTGELFF.